Given below is one TCR beta chain in context. Blood PBMC samples: pre-vaccination, two weeks post third vaccination, and at tumor progression. This record comes from a study of glioma-infiltrating T cells after dendritic cell vaccination. Study context: Autologous tumor lysate was loaded overnight onto monocyte-derived dendritic cells grown approximately seven days with IL-4 and GM-CSF.

CDR3 size: 14 residues. V was pared by 0 bases and J by 7 bases, with 13 bases between. The germline gives CDR1 MNHEY, CDR2 SMNVEV (reference sequence). Data came from immunoSEQ multiplex PCR; TCRdb stores just in-frame clones and leaves some out. The sample yields fewer than 85,000 clones, approximately 90% seen once. The material sequenced was blood, taken before dendritic cell vaccination. V gene TRBV27 combines with J gene TRBJ2-7; D gene uncertain. The TCR originated in a human donor with glioblastoma. The CDR3 DNA reads TGTGCCAGCAGTTTATCGTTTCCCACAGAGGAGCAGTACTTC. Amino acid sequence: CASSLSFPTEEQYF.